A selection of T cell receptor beta chains follows, all from one sample in a study of T cell changes during pregnancy in multiple sclerosis. Some clones are missing from TCRdb's copy, which holds only in-frame ones; the method was immunoSEQ multiplex PCR. The sample has 22,000 or so clones, roughly 93% seen once; the top ten hold over 6%. The sample was CD8+ T cells from peripheral blood mononuclear cells, taken in the third trimester of pregnancy. Receptors originate from a female donor with multiple sclerosis, enrolled in a pregnancy study. The CDR3 runs from the conserved cysteine through the conserved F or W. A D gene is named only where the DNA matches it firmly. Only some rows state a clone size, as once, few, many or a class for expanded clones.

j_call v_call clone_size d_call cdr3_aa cdr3_nt
TRBJ2-7 TRBV29-1 - TRBD1 CSVGTGRSYEQYF TGCAGCGTAGGGACAGGGCGTTCCTACGAGCAGTACTTC
TRBJ2-6 TRBV7-9 - - CASSRFISSGANVLTF TGTGCCAGCAGCCGTTTTATCAGCTCTGGGGCCAACGTCCTGACTTTC
TRBJ2-1 TRBV5-4 - - CASDFQGEQFF TGTGCCAGCGACTTTCAGGGTGAGCAGTTCTTC
TRBJ2-1 TRBV13 - - CASSPTGGYNEQFF TGTGCCAGCAGCCCGACAGGTGGGTACAATGAGCAGTTCTTC
TRBJ1-5 TRBV11-3 - - CASIHSTVWANYSNQPQHF TGTGCCAGCATACACTCCACCGTGTGGGCCAATTATAGCAATCAGCCCCAGCATTTT
TRBJ1-5 TRBV9 - TRBD1 CASGQGSNQPQHF TGTGCCAGTGGACAGGGAAGCAATCAGCCCCAGCATTTT
TRBJ2-3 TRBV10-3 - TRBD2 CAISDGTTALDTQYF TGTGCCATCAGTGACGGGACTACCGCCCTGGATACGCAGTATTTT
TRBJ2-1 TRBV7-3 - TRBD2 CASSSISSVGLAGLNEQFF TGTGCCAGCAGCTCGATATCCTCCGTGGGACTAGCGGGATTAAATGAGCAGTTCTTC
TRBJ1-5 TRBV10-3 - - CAISDRGGRYSNQPQHF TGTGCCATCAGTGATCGGGGGGGCCGGTATAGCAATCAGCCCCAGCATTTT
TRBJ2-1 TRBV6-4 - TRBD2 CASSDSTSGVQFF TGTGCCAGCAGTGACTCTACTAGCGGGGTGCAGTTCTTC
TRBJ1-1 TRBV7-2 - - CASRIPLGGVEAFF TGTGCCAGCAGGATCCCCTTGGGGGGGGTTGAAGCTTTCTTT
TRBJ2-2 TRBV27 - - CASSFSSYTGELFF TGTGCCAGCAGTTTCTCCAGTTACACCGGGGAGCTGTTTTTT
TRBJ2-1 TRBV5-1 once - CASSLAMNEQFF TGCGCCAGCAGCTTGGCTATGAATGAGCAGTTCTTC
TRBJ1-2 TRBV6-6 - - CASSREQHGYTF TGTGCCAGCAGCAGGGAACAGCATGGCTACACCTTC
TRBJ2-1 TRBV27 once - CASSFSDWSSYNEQFF TGTGCCAGCAGTTTTTCGGACTGGAGCTCCTACAATGAGCAGTTCTTC
TRBJ2-7 TRBV2 - TRBD2 CASSAKTSGRAGEQYF TGTGCCAGCAGTGCCAAGACTAGCGGGAGGGCGGGTGAGCAGTACTTC
TRBJ1-5 TRBV25-1 - - CASSGGYGQHF TGTGCCAGCAGTGGGGGCTACGGGCAGCATTTT
TRBJ2-5 TRBV28 - TRBD1 CASSHTGTGYEETQYF TGTGCCAGCAGTCACACCGGGACAGGTTACGAAGAGACCCAGTACTTC
TRBJ1-3 TRBV27 once - CASSLRGTGNTIYF TGTGCCAGCAGTTTAAGGGGAACTGGAAACACCATATATTTT
TRBJ2-4 TRBV5-8 - TRBD1 CASSSSTGGTKNIQYF TGTGCCAGCAGCTCCTCGACAGGGGGGACCAAAAACATTCAGTACTTC
TRBJ1-1 TRBV19 - TRBD1 CASSTGQGLNTEAFF TGTGCCAGTAGTACCGGACAGGGCTTGAACACTGAAGCTTTCTTT
TRBJ1-5 TRBV6-5 once - CASSQQGQPQHF TGTGCCAGCAGTCAACAGGGACAGCCCCAGCATTTT
TRBJ2-6 TRBV4-2 medium-sized - CASSQETGSGANVLTF TGTGCCAGCAGCCAAGAAACAGGCTCTGGGGCCAACGTCCTGACTTTC
TRBJ2-3 TRBV2 few - CAMEVDTQYF TGTGCCATGGAGGTAGATACGCAGTATTTT
TRBJ2-1 TRBV6-1 - TRBD2 CASSEETSGSLEQFF TGTGCCAGCAGTGAAGAAACTAGCGGGAGCCTTGAGCAGTTCTTC